This T cell receptor (beta chain) stems from a study of T cells in localized non-small cell lung cancer. Points from the study as a whole: Without multi-region sequencing, intratumor heterogeneity could not be excluded. Uninvolved adjacent lung showed higher T cell clonality than tumor. A median of roughly 55 of the top 100 tumor clones appeared in adjacent lung, which was paired and uninvolved.

About this clone: The target antigen is unknown.

The CDR3 length is 13 residues. Trimming shortened V by 5 bases and J by 14 bases, and 19 bases separated the two germline ends. Germline V lookup: CDR1 MDHEN, CDR2 SYDVKM. Assay used: immunoSEQ multiplex PCR; TCRdb lists only in-frame clones, some missing. The table has tens of thousands of clones, approximately 86% seen once; the top ten hold around 6.4%. This TCR was recovered from a man aged 40 to 70 with stage I lung adenocarcinoma. The sample consisted of peripheral blood, taken before any cancer treatment. This chain joins TRBV28 and TRBJ2-1, with D possibly TRBD2 on 5 matching bases. The CDR3 bases are TGTGCCAGCAGTCTGACCCTAAATCGAGGGAAGTTCTTC. It codes for CASSLTLNRGKFF.